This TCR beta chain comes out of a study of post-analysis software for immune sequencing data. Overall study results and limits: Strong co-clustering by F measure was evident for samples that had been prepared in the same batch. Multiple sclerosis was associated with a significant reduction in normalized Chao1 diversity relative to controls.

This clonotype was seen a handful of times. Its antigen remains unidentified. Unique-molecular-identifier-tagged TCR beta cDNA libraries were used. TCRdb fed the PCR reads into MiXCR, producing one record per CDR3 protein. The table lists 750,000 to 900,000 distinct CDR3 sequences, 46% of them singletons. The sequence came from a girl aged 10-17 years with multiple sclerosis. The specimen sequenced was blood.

The CDR3 sequence is CASSLMVLYEQYF. The CDR3 DNA follows: TGTGCCAGCAGCTTAATGGTGCTCTACGAGCAGTACTTC. This chain connects TRBV7-2 to TRBJ2-7; no clear D. V was clipped by 2 bases and J by 3 bases, with 8 bases between them. The CDR3 has 13 amino acids. The germline gives CDR1 SGHTA, CDR2 FQGNSA.